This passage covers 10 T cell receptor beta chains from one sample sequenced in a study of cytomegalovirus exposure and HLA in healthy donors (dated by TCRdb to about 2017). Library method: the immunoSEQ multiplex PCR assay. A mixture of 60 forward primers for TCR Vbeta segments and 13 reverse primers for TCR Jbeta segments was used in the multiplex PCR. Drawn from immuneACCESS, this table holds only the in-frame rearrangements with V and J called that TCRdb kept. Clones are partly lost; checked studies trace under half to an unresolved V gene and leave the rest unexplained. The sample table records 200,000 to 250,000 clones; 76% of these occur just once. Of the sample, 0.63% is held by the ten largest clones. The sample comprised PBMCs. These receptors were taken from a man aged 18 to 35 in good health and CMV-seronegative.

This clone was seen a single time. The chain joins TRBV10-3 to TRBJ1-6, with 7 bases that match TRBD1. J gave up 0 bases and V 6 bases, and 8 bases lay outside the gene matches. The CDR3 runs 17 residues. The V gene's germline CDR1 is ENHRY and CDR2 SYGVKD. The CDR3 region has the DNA TGTGCCATCAGGCCGACAGGGTTTAACTCCTATAATTCACCCCTCCACTTT. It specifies CAIRPTGFNSYNSPLHF.

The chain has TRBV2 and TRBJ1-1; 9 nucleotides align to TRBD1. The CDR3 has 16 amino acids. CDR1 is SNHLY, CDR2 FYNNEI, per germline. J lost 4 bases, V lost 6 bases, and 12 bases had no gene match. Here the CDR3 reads CASRPLRDRVSTEAFF. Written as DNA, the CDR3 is TGTGCCAGCAGACCTCTCCGGGACAGGGTTAGCACTGAAGCTTTCTTT.

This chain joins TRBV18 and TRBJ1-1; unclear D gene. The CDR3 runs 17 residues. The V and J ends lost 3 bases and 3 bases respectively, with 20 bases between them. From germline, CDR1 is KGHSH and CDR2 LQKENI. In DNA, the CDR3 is TGTGCCAGCTCACCTACTAAGTGGGTCTTAGGAGACACTGAAGCTTTCTTT. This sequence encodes CASSPTKWVLGDTEAFF.

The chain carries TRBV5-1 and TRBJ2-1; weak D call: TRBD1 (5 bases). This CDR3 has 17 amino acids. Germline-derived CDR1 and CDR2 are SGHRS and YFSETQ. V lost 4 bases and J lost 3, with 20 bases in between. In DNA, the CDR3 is TGCGCCAGCAGCATTGGGGCCGCCGCCATATTCTACAATGAGCAGTTCTTC. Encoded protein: CASSIGAAAIFYNEQFF.

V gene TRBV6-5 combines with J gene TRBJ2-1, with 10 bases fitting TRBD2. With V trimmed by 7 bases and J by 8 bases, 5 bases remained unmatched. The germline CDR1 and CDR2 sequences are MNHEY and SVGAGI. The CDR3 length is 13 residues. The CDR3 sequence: CASTSGSKDEQFF. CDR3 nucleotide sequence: TGTGCCAGCACTAGCGGGAGTAAAGATGAGCAGTTCTTC.

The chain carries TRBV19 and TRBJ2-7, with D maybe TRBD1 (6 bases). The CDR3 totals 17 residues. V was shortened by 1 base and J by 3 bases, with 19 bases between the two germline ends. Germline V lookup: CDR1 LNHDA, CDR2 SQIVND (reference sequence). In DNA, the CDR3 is TGTGCCAGTAGTATAGCCACCTCCGGGACACTTAGCTACGAGCAGTACTTC. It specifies CASSIATSGTLSYEQYF.

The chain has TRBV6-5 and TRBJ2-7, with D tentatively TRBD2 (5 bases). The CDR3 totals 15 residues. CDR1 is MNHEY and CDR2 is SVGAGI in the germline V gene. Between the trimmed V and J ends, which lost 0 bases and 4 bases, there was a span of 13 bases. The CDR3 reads CASSYSQARAYEQYF. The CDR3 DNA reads TGTGCCAGCAGTTACTCTCAGGCGCGGGCGTACGAGCAGTACTTC.

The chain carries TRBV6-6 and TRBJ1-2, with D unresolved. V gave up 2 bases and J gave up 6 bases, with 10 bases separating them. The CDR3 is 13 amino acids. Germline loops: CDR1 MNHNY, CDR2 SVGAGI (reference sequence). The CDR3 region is CASSYRLRDGYTF. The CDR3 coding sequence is TGTGCCAGCAGTTACCGACTGAGAGATGGCTACACCTTC.

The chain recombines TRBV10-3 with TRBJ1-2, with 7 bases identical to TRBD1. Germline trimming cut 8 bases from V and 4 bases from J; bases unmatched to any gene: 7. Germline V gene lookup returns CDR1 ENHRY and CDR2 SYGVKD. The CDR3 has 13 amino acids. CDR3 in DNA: TGTGCCATCTCCCCAGGGGGGCTCTATGGCTACACCTTC. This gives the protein CAISPGGLYGYTF.

The CDR3 loop reads CASSRTDSGNTIYF. In DNA, the CDR3 is TGTGCCAGCAGCCGTACAGACTCTGGAAACACCATATATTTT. The chain carries TRBV14 and TRBJ1-3; no firm D call. Germline values: CDR1 SGHDN, CDR2 FVKESK. V lost 4 bases to trimming and J lost 0 bases, with 7 bases between them. The CDR3 extends over 14 amino acids. Drawing the rest from reference TRBV14 and TRBJ1-3, the complete variable domain is EAGVTQFPSHSVIEKGQTVTLRCDPISGHDNLYWYRRVMGKEIKFLLHFVKESKQDESGMPNNRFLAERTGGTYSTLKVQPAELEDSGVYFCASSRTDSGNTIYFGEGSWLTVV.